The clone carrying this T cell receptor beta chain was seen repeatedly, ten times or more. This CDR3 spans 14 amino acids. The V and J ends lost 3 bases and 5 bases respectively, with 13 bases between them. The data originate from a study of T cells of healthy individuals. MiXCR, applied by TCRdb to the 5' RACE reads, yields one record per CDR3 protein. The table includes approximately 50,000 distinct CDR3 sequences, about 14% detected once. This clonotype was obtained from a human donor in good health. J is TRBJ2-5 and V is TRBV12-3 or TRBV12-4; possible D gene TRBD1, 7 bases. As DNA, the CDR3 is TGTGCCAGCAGTTTGCAGGGGGGCTGGGAGACCCAGTACTTC. It encodes CASSLQGGWETQYF.